These 11 T cell receptor beta chains originate from one sample sequenced in a study of radiotherapy plus CTLA-4 blockade in lung cancer. Data came from immunoSEQ multiplex PCR; TCRdb stores just in-frame clones and leaves some out. The data contain under 35,000 clones, under 85% of them singletons. The sample in question was peripheral blood, obtained from a patient treated with radiotherapy plus ipilimumab. The receptors here all came from a human donor with non-small cell lung cancer whose response to radiotherapy plus ipilimumab could not be evaluated.

The sample holds a few counts of this clone. The chain has TRBV6-6 and TRBJ1-2, with 8 bases matching TRBD1. J was trimmed by 6 bases and V by 6 bases; bases with no gene match: 6. Per germline, CDR1 MNHNY and CDR2 SVGAGI (reference sequence). The CDR3 sequence is 13 residues long. CDR3 nucleotides: TGTGCCAGCAGAGGTGGACAGGGCAATGGCTACACCTTC. It yields the protein CASRGGQGNGYTF.

Comment on this clone: An end of the junction differs from the germline gene, which may be a read error. Different DNA sequences within this sample yield the same CDR3. The V gene is TRBV5-1, the J gene TRBJ2-1; weak D call: TRBD2 (6 bases). The CDR3 has 16 residues. Germline loops: CDR1 SGHRS, CDR2 YFSETQ. CDR3 protein: CASSLSSAYSYNEQFF. In DNA, the CDR3 is TGCGCCAGTAGCTTGTCTAGCGCCTACTCCTACAATGAGCAGTTCTTC.

This rearrangement joins TRBV6-1 to TRBJ2-1; unclear D gene. Trimming cost V 3 bases and J 4 bases, with 10 bases left between them. CDR1 MNHNS and CDR2 SASEGT come from the germline V gene. The CDR3 is 14 amino acids. The CDR3 DNA reads TGTGCCAGCAGTGATCAGGCCGAGTACAATGAGCAGTTCTTC. This codes for CASSDQAEYNEQFF.

This clone was counted once. The V and J genes are TRBV5-5 and TRBJ2-7; 7 positions agree with TRBD1. J gave up 3 bases and V 4 bases, and 10 bases lay outside the gene matches. The germline gives CDR1 SGHKS, CDR2 YYEKEE (reference sequence). The CDR3 is 15 residues long. The CDR3 reads CASSSYGTENYEQYF. For the CDR3, the DNA is TGTGCCAGCAGCAGCTACGGGACAGAAAACTACGAGCAGTACTTC.

V is TRBV4-3 and J is TRBJ2-5, with TRBD2 matching 9 bases. The CDR3 length is 16 residues. CDR1 LGHNA and CDR2 YSLEER come from the germline V gene. V was pared by 4 bases and J by 2 bases, with 8 bases of the junction left unmatched. The CDR3 nucleotides read TGCGCCAGCAGCCCTACGCCGCTAGCGGGACAAGAGACCCAGTACTTC. Protein product: CASSPTPLAGQETQYF.

This chain joins TRBV7-2 and TRBJ2-5, with 11 nucleotides matching TRBD2. The CDR3 extends over 15 amino acids. Germline CDR1 reads SGHTA; CDR2 reads FQGNSA. Losses at the gene ends were 1 base for V and 4 bases for J; bases not matched to a gene: 2. The CDR3 bases are TGTGCCAGCAGCTTAGGTAGCGGGAGGGCAGAGACCCAGTACTTC. Translating gives CASSLGSGRAETQYF.

This clone was counted a few times. This sequence joins TRBV6-1 and TRBJ1-5; no clear D. The V gene lost 5 bases and the J gene lost 2 bases, with 7 bases spanning the gap. The CDR3 loop spans 13 amino acids. Germline loops: CDR1 MNHNS, CDR2 SASEGT. CDR3 nucleotides: TGTGCCAGCAGTTTCAGTGGCAATCAGCCCCAGCATTTT. Translating gives CASSFSGNQPQHF.

The V gene is TRBV5-5, the J gene TRBJ2-2; D gene unclear. V dropped 0 bases and J dropped 1 base, with 7 bases sitting between them. The CDR3 length is 15 residues. The germline CDR1 and CDR2 sequences are SGHKS and YYEKEE (reference sequence). The CDR3 bases are TGTGCCAGCAGCTTGGTGACAAGGAACACCGGGGAGCTGTTTTTT. It yields the protein CASSLVTRNTGELFF.

This clone was found once. The J gene is TRBJ2-7, the V gene TRBV29-1; a possible D gene is TRBD2 (5 bases). Germline-derived CDR1 and CDR2 are SQVTM and ANQGSEA. The CDR3 is 12 residues long. V shed 6 bases and J shed 2 bases, with 11 bases lying between them. As DNA, the CDR3 is TGCAGCGTAGAAACTAGAACCTACGAGCAGTACTTC. Encoded protein: CSVETRTYEQYF.

This clone was seen a handful of times. This sequence joins TRBV6-1 and TRBJ1-5, with 8 bases identical to TRBD1. This CDR3 contains 17 residues. CDR1 is MNHNS and CDR2 is SASEGT in the germline V gene. Trimming at V came to 4 bases and at J to 2 bases, leaving 10 bases not matched to a gene. For the CDR3, the DNA is TGTGCCAGCAGTGTTAGTCCAGCAGGGGGCGGCAATCAGCCCCAGCATTTT. Amino acid sequence: CASSVSPAGGGNQPQHF.

There are a few counts of this clone. This chain links TRBV29-1 with TRBJ1-1, with 7 bases fitting TRBD1. Germline-derived CDR1 and CDR2 are SQVTM and ANQGSEA. The J segment lost 3 bases and the V segment lost 6 bases, leaving 7 bases of the junction unmatched. This CDR3 has 13 residues. For the CDR3, the DNA is TGCAGCGTCGTGACAGGGCTTTACACTGAAGCTTTCTTT. It is translated as CSVVTGLYTEAFF.